These 12 T cell receptor beta chains share one sample of origin, sequenced in a study of blood T cells in healthy people across ages. Then a second PCR, running about 6 to 12 cycles, was carried out with a sample-barcoded 5' primer and a J-beta primer mix. TCRdb reprocessed the 5' RACE reads via MiXCR and lists one record per CDR3 protein. This sample yields roughly 700,000 distinct CDR3 sequences, of which about half are seen a single time; roughly 31% belongs to the top ten. Sequenced sample: blood. Every receptor here comes from a woman in her fifties or sixties in good health.

The chain is built from TRBV29-1 and TRBJ1-1; no reliable D call. The CDR3 covers 14 residues. Per the germline V gene, CDR1 is SQVTM and CDR2 is ANQGSEA. V lost 3 bases and J 0 bases, leaving 11 bases between the germline ends. DNA for the CDR3: TGCAGCGTTGAGCGTAGGGTCATGAACACTGAAGCTTTCTTT. Its translation is CSVERRVMNTEAFF. Together with reference TRBV29-1 and TRBJ1-1, the CDR3 gives the full variable domain: SAVISQKPSRDICQRGTSLTIQCQVDSQVTMMFWYRQQPGQSLTLIATANQGSEATYESGFVIDKFPISRPNLTFSTLTVSNMSPEDSSIYLCSVERRVMNTEAFFGQGTRLTVV.

On this clonotype itself: Compared with germline, one end of the junction differs, possibly owing to a read error. The rearrangement joins TRBV28 to TRBJ2-7, with 7 bases aligning to TRBD1. The CDR3 contains 14 residues. Germline values: CDR1 MDHEN, CDR2 SYDVKM. The DNA for the CDR3 is TGTGCCAGTAGTTCGACAGGGACCTCCTACGAGCAGTACTTC. Encoded protein: CASSSTGTSYEQYF.

This clonotype was detected many times. V gene TRBV11-2 combines with J gene TRBJ2-1, with 10 bases matching TRBD1. J was trimmed by 2 bases and V by 4 bases; bases with no gene match: 20. Germline CDR1 and CDR2: SGHAT and FQNNGV. The CDR3 consists of 21 residues. CDR3 bases: TGTGCCAGCAGCTCCAACCGGGACAGGGGTCTGGCGGGGGACCCCTACAATGAGCAGTTCTTC. Translation gives CASSSNRDRGLAGDPYNEQFF.

This chain links TRBV29-1 with TRBJ1-1; possible D gene TRBD1, 5 bases. Per the germline V gene, CDR1 is SQVTM and CDR2 is ANQGSEA. Trimming stripped 6 bases from V and 3 bases from J, with 17 bases between. The CDR3 spans 14 residues. In DNA form, the CDR3 reads TGCAGCGTCAACCTTGACCCACAGGACACTGAAGCTTTCTTT. Its protein is CSVNLDPQDTEAFF.

The chain uses TRBV20-1 and TRBJ2-1, with unresolved D. CDR3 length: 13 amino acids. Germline CDR1 is DFQATT and CDR2 is SNEGSKA (reference sequence). The V and J ends lost 0 bases and 6 bases respectively, with 9 bases between them. CDR3 loop: CSARDIQFNEQFF. The CDR3, as DNA: TGCAGTGCTAGAGATATCCAGTTCAATGAGCAGTTCTTC.

The chain combines TRBV20-1 with TRBJ1-2, with 8 bases that match TRBD1. V lost 6 bases and J lost 6; bases outside the gene matches: 15. The CDR3 has 15 amino acids. The germline V gene has CDR1 DFQATT and CDR2 SNEGSKA (reference sequence). In DNA, the CDR3 is TGCAGTGCCCAGGCGATTAGGGCAGGGGGCAATGGCTACACCTTC. Translating gives CSAQAIRAGGNGYTF.

This clonotype was counted between two and nine times. The chain carries TRBV20-1 and TRBJ2-7; TRBD2 matches at 8 bases. The length of the CDR3 is 13 residues. Germline loops: CDR1 DFQATT, CDR2 SNEGSKA (reference sequence). V shed 6 bases and J 3 bases; nucleotides not matched to a gene: 7. CDR3: CSAHSGIIYEQYF. DNA for the CDR3: TGCAGTGCCCATAGCGGGATAATCTACGAGCAGTACTTC.

The chain employs TRBV20-1 and TRBJ2-7; 7 positions agree with TRBD2. This CDR3 region has 14 residues. Germline V gene sequence: CDR1 DFQATT, CDR2 SNEGSKA (reference sequence). V lost 0 bases to trimming and J lost 6 bases; unmatched junction nucleotides: 8. The DNA of the CDR3 is TGCAGTGCTAGAGAACGCGGGAGAGGTCGCGAGCAGTACTTC. Amino acids: CSARERGRGREQYF.

This rearrangement joins TRBV27 to TRBJ2-5; unclear D gene. CDR3 length equals 10 residues. Per the germline V gene, CDR1 is MNHEY and CDR2 is SMNVEV (reference sequence). V was cut by 7 bases and J by 11 bases, with 11 bases left in between. CDR3 nucleotide sequence: TGTGCCAGCACACACAATGAGCAGTACTTC. Residues: CASTHNEQYF.

The rearrangement links TRBV28 to TRBJ2-7; D remains ambiguous. V was trimmed by 7 bases and J by 7 bases, leaving 14 bases between them. The CDR3 has 12 amino acids. Germline CDR1 reads MDHEN; CDR2 reads SYDVKM. CDR3 sequence: CASIVPIREQYF. CDR3 nucleotides: TGTGCCAGCATCGTTCCTATACGAGAGCAGTACTTC.

This clonotype has more than one count but fewer than ten. V is TRBV7-2 and J is TRBJ2-1; 8 bases agree with TRBD2. CDR1 and CDR2 from the germline V gene are SGHTA and FQGNSA. The CDR3 is made up of 16 amino acids. Trimming took 5 bases from V and 3 from J; bases not matched to a gene: 9. In DNA form, the CDR3 reads TGTGCCAGCAGCCCCCGGGCAGCGGGAGTCTACAATGAGCAGTTCTTC. Protein sequence: CASSPRAAGVYNEQFF.

The chain joins TRBV7-2 to TRBJ2-5, with TRBD2 matching over 12 bases. The CDR3 loop spans 20 amino acids. Per germline, CDR1 SGHTA and CDR2 FQGNSA. V gave up 3 bases and J gave up 2 bases; unmatched junction bases: 16. In nucleotides, the CDR3 is TGTGCCAGCAGCTTTATGCGACTAGCGGGAGCATTAATGGCTCAAGAGACCCAGTACTTC. Translated: CASSFMRLAGALMAQETQYF. The complete variable domain, with remaining parts taken from reference TRBV7-2 and TRBJ2-5, reads GAGVSQSPSNKVTEKGKDVELRCDPISGHTALYWYRQSLGQGLEFLIYFQGNSAPDKSGLPSDRFSAERTGGSVSTLTIQRTQQEDSAVYLCASSFMRLAGALMAQETQYFGPGTRLLVL.